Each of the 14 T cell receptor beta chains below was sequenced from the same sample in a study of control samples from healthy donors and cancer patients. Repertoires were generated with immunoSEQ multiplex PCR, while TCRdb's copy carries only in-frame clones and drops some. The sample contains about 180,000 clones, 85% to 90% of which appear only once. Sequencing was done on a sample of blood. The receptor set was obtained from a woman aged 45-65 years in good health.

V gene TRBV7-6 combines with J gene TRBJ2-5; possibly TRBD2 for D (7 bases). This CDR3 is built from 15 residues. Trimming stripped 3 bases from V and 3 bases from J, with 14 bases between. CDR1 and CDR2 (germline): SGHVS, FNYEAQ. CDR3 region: CASSLVGGGEETQYF. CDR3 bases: TGTGCCAGCAGCTTGGTGGGAGGGGGGGAAGAGACCCAGTACTTC.

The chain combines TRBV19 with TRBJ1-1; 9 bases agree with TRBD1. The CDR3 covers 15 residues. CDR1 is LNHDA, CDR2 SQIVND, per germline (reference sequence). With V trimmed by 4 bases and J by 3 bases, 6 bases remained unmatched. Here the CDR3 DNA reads TGTGCCAGTAGTACCACAGGGGGCGCGTACACTGAAGCTTTCTTT. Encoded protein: CASSTTGGAYTEAFF.

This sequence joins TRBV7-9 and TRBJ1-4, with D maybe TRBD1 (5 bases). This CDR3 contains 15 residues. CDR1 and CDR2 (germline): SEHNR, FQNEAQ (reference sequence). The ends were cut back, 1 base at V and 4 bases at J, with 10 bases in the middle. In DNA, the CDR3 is TGTGCCAGCAGCTTAGTGGGCAGGGATAATGAAAAACTGTTTTTT. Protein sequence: CASSLVGRDNEKLFF.

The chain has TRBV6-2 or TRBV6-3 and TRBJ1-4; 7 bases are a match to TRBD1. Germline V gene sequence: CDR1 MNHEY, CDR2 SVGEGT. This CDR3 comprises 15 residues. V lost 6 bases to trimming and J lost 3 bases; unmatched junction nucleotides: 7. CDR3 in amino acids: CASSSIGTANEKLFF. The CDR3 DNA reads TGTGCCAGCAGCTCGATCGGGACAGCTAATGAAAAACTGTTTTTT.

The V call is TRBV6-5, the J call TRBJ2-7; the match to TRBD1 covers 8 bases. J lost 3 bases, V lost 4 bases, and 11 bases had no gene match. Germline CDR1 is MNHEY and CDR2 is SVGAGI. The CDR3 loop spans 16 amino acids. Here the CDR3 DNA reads TGTGCCAGCAGTTCCCAACTCCAGACAGGGGACTACGAGCAGTACTTC. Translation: CASSSQLQTGDYEQYF.

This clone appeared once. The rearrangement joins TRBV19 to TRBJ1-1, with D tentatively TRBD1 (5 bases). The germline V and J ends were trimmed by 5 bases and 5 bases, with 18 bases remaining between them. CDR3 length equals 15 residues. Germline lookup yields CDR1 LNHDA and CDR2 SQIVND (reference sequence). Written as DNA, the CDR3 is TGTGCCAGTAGTGCCAGGGTGGCCAGTGGTACTGAAGCTTTCTTT. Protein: CASSARVASGTEAFF.

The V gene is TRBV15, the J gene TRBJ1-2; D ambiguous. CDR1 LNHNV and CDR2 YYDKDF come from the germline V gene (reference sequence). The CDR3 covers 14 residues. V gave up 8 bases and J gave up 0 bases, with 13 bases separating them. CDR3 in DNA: TGTGCCACCCGCCCCTCAGCAGCTAACTATGGCTACACCTTC. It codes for CATRPSAANYGYTF.

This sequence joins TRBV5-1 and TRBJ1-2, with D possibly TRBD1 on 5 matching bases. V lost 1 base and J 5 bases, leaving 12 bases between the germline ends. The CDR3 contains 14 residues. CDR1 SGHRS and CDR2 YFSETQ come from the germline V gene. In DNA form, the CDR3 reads TGCGCCAGCAGCTTGACGGGACTGCAGTATGGCTACACCTTC. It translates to CASSLTGLQYGYTF. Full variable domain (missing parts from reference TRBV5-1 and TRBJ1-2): KAGVTQTPRYLIKTRGQQVTLSCSPISGHRSVSWYQQTPGQGLQFLFEYFSETQRNKGNFPGRFSGRQFSNSRSEMNVSTLELGDSALYLCASSLTGLQYGYTFGSGTRLTVV.

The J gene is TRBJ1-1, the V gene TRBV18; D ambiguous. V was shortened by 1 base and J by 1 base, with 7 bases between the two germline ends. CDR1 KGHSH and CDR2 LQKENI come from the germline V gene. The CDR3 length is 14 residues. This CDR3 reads CASSPRPSNTEAFF. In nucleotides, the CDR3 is TGTGCCAGCTCACCACGGCCTTCGAACACTGAAGCTTTCTTT.

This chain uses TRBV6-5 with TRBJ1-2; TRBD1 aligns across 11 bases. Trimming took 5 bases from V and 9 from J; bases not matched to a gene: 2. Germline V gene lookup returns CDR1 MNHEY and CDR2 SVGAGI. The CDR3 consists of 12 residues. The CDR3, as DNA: TGTGCCAGCAGTCGGACAGGGGGCAGCTACACCTTC. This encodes CASSRTGGSYTF.

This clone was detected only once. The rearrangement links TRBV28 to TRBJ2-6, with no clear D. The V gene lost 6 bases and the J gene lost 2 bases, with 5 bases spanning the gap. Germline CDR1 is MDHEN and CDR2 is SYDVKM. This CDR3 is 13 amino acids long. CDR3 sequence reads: CASRITGANVLTF. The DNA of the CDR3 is TGTGCCAGCAGGATTACTGGGGCCAACGTCCTGACTTTC.

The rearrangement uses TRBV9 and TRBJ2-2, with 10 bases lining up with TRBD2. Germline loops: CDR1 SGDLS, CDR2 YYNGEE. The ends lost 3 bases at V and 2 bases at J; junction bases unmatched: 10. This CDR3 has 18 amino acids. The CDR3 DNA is TGTGCCAGCAGCGGCAGGAGCGGGGGGGCCTATAACACCGGGGAGCTGTTTTTT. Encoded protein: CASSGRSGGAYNTGELFF.

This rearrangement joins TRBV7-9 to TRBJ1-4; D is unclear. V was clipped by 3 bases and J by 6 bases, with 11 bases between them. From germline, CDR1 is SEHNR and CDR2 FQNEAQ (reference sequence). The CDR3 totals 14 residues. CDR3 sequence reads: CASSFLVGDEKLFF. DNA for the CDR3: TGTGCCAGCAGCTTCTTAGTAGGAGATGAAAAACTGTTTTTT.

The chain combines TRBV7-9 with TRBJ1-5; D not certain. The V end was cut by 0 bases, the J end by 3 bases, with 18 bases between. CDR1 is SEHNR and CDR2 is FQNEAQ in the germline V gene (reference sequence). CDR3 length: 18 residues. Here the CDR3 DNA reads TGTGCCAGCAGCTTAGCGTGGGCAGGCGACGGTAACAATCAGCCCCAGCATTTT. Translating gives CASSLAWAGDGNNQPQHF.